This T cell receptor (beta chain) was sequenced for a study of radiation and T cells in renal cell carcinoma. The time point: blood 2 weeks post-SBRT. Treatment reported: 15 Gy SBRT to primary tumor, nephrectomy 4 weeks later. Blood was sampled at baseline, 2 weeks and 4 weeks after SBRT. Clear cell pathology was present in this patient's renal cell carcinoma. Germline V gene lookup returns CDR1 MNHNY and CDR2 SVGAGI (reference sequence). Unmatched junction bases numbered 5, after V lost 6 bases and J lost 0 bases. This CDR3 comprises 15 residues. As for this clone: What it binds is unknown.

Findings of the study overall: From baseline, blood top tumor clonotypes peaked at 2 weeks post-radiation.

Sequencing used immunoSEQ multiplex PCR; TCRdb keeps in-frame clones, though not all of them. The data hold roughly 120,000 clones, with 80% to 90% observed a single time. This TCR derives from a woman aged 60-70 years with renal cell carcinoma. The sequencing used blood, collected from a patient whose treatment included radiotherapy and nephrectomy. The chain carries TRBV6-6 and TRBJ1-3; 7 bases map to TRBD1. The CDR3 DNA follows: TGTGCCAGCAGCTATGGGACAGCCTCTGGAAACACCATATATTTT. Encoded protein: CASSYGTASGNTIYF.